These 26 T cell receptor beta chains originate from one sample sequenced in a study of T cells in Graves' hyperthyroidism and ophthalmopathy. RNA transcripts served as the template for amplifying TCR beta CDR3 regions. First-round RT-PCR targeting the TCR CDR3 was performed with the HTBI primer set. TCRdb reanalysed the multiplex PCR reads using MiXCR and keeps one entry per CDR3 protein. Of roughly 800,000 distinct CDR3 sequences listed, over 35% are singletons. The specimen was blood. Receptors originate from a man aged 18 to 35 with Graves' hyperthyroidism.

This clonotype occurred a few times. This sequence joins TRBV9 and TRBJ2-1; TRBD1 might be the D (5 bases). CDR1 is SGDLS and CDR2 is YYNGEE in the germline V gene. V was trimmed by 3 bases and J by 2 bases, leaving 12 bases between them. CDR3 length: 15 residues. Here the CDR3 reads CASSAGKGTYNEQFF. CDR3 nucleotide sequence: TGTGCCAGCAGCGCCGGAAAGGGGACCTACAATGAGCAGTTCTTC.

Remarks on this clonotype: Possible read error: a much larger clone is one base away. The chain uses TRBV20-1 and TRBJ2-7; the D gene is possibly TRBD1 (6 bases). CDR3 length equals 13 residues. V lost 5 bases and J 6 bases, leaving 17 bases between the germline ends. CDR1 and CDR2 (germline): DFQATT, SNEGSKA (reference sequence). The CDR3 loop reads CSAGRQAGTEQYF. DNA of the CDR3: TGCAGTGCTGGCCGACAGGCGGGCACCGAGCAGTACTTC.

The V and J genes are TRBV5-1 and TRBJ1-2; tentatively, D is TRBD1 (5 bases). Germline CDR1 SGHRS, CDR2 YFSETQ. The V and J ends lost 4 bases and 3 bases respectively, with 19 bases between them. The CDR3 loop spans 16 amino acids. This CDR3 reads CASSQTGTALDYGYTF. In nucleotides, the CDR3 is TGCGCCAGCAGCCAGACCGGGACGGCTTTAGACTATGGCTACACCTTC.

A note on this clonotype: Its ends do not fully match the called genes, so a read error is possible. This chain links TRBV25-1 with TRBJ1-1, with D tentatively TRBD1 (6 bases). The CDR3 has 15 residues. Germline V gene data show CDR1 as MGHDK and CDR2 as SYGVNS. In nucleotides, the CDR3 is TGCGCCAGCAGCCAAGTCGACTCCAGGGGTCTTGAAGCTTTCTTT. Translation gives CASSQVDSRGLEAFF. The variable domain in full, completed from reference TRBV25-1 and TRBJ1-1, reads EADIYQTPRYLVIGTGKKITLECSQTMGHDKMYWYQQDPGMELHLIHYSYGVNSTEKGDLSSESTVSRIRTEHFPLTLESARPSHTSQYLCASSQVDSRGLEAFFGQGTRLTVV.

As to this clonotype: At one end, the junction sequence differs from germline, possibly due to a read error. The genes are TRBV11-2 and TRBJ1-2; D gene uncertain. CDR3 length: 11 amino acids. Germline-derived CDR1 and CDR2 are SGHAT and FQNNGV. CDR3 DNA: TGTGCCAGCAGCTTAAATGCGGATAGCAGCTTC. Its translation: CASSLNADSSF. Complete variable domain (other parts from reference TRBV11-2 and TRBJ1-2): EAGVAQSPRYKIIEKRQSVAFWCNPISGHATLYWYQQILGQGPKLLIQFQNNGVVDDSQLPKDRFSAERLKGVDSTLKIQPAKLEDSAVYLCASSLNADSSFGSGTRLTVV.

Points on this clonotype: With a much larger clone just one base away, this may be a read error. This chain connects TRBV15 to TRBJ1-1; D unresolved. The CDR3 length is 14 residues. The germline V gene has CDR1 LNHNV and CDR2 YYDKDF (reference sequence). The DNA of the CDR3 is TGTGCCATCAGCAGAGATATCTCCGCTTATGAAGCTTTCTTT. This codes for CAISRDISAYEAFF.

The rearrangement links TRBV6-2 or TRBV6-3 to TRBJ2-7; D call uncertain. The germline V and J ends were trimmed by 7 bases and 4 bases, with 11 bases remaining between them. Germline CDR1 reads MNHEY; CDR2 reads SVGEGT. This CDR3 is 12 amino acids long. CDR3: CASTKHGYEQYF. DNA of the CDR3: TGTGCCAGCACCAAGCATGGGTACGAGCAGTACTTC.

This clonotype was seen at least ten times. This rearrangement joins TRBV11-2 to TRBJ1-1; D unresolved. The CDR3 loop spans 12 amino acids. V was shortened by 4 bases and J by 6 bases, with 9 bases between the two germline ends. Germline V lookup: CDR1 SGHAT, CDR2 FQNNGV. This CDR3 is CASSSGTPEAFF. The CDR3 region has the DNA TGTGCCAGCAGCTCCGGCACCCCTGAAGCTTTCTTT.

There are a few counts of this clonotype. V gene TRBV11-2 combines with J gene TRBJ2-2; D may be TRBD1 (6 bases). The V gene's germline CDR1 is SGHAT and CDR2 FQNNGV. This CDR3 region has 16 residues. Trimming took 0 bases from V and 2 from J, leaving 10 bases between them. DNA for the CDR3: TGTGCCAGCAGCTTAGAACCCAGGGGAAACACCGGGGAGCTGTTTTTT. Translation: CASSLEPRGNTGELFF.

The chain joins TRBV7-9 to TRBJ1-1; no firm D call. The CDR3 is made up of 17 amino acids. From germline, CDR1 is SEHNR and CDR2 FQNEAQ (reference sequence). V was pared by 2 bases and J by 8 bases, with 24 bases between. This CDR3 is CASSLSPSVGEGPEAFF. The CDR3 coding sequence is TGTGCCAGCAGCTTAAGCCCCTCAGTGGGAGAGGGCCCCGAAGCTTTCTTT.

At least ten counts were recorded for this clonotype. The V and J genes are TRBV15 and TRBJ1-5, with D possibly TRBD1 on 5 matching bases. Germline V gene lookup returns CDR1 LNHNV and CDR2 YYDKDF (reference sequence). V was shortened by 2 bases and J by 0 bases, with 8 bases between the two germline ends. The CDR3 extends over 15 amino acids. CDR3 in amino acids: CATSRQGFSNQPQHF. For the CDR3, the DNA is TGTGCCACCAGCAGACAGGGCTTTAGCAATCAGCCCCAGCATTTT. The entire variable domain, with the rest obtained from reference TRBV15 and TRBJ1-5, is as follows: DAMVIQNPRYQVTQFGKPVTLSCSQTLNHNVMYWYQQKSSQAPKLLFHYYDKDFNNEADTPDNFQSRRPNTSFCFLDIRSPGLGDTAMYLCATSRQGFSNQPQHFGDGTRLSIL.

This clonotype has a count of ten or more. The chain joins TRBV29-1 to TRBJ1-2; D not resolved. Trimming left V 4 bases short and J 8 bases short, with 14 bases between. Germline-derived CDR1 and CDR2 are SQVTM and ANQGSEA. This CDR3 comprises 12 residues. CDR3 sequence: CSVALGDVGYTF. The CDR3 DNA reads TGCAGCGTTGCTTTAGGTGACGTGGGCTACACCTTC.

At least ten counts were recorded for this clonotype. CDR3 amino acids: CSITSGSAETQYF. CDR3 DNA sequence: TGCAGCATTACTAGCGGGAGCGCAGAGACCCAGTACTTC. V is TRBV29-1 and J is TRBJ2-5; 11 positions match TRBD2. CDR3 length: 13 residues. Trimming cost V 8 bases and J 4 bases; bases outside gene matches: 6. The germline V gene has CDR1 SQVTM and CDR2 ANQGSEA.

This clonotype was counted only a few times. This rearrangement joins TRBV10-3 to TRBJ1-1, with 7 bases identical to TRBD1. CDR3 length: 15 residues. Losses at the gene ends were 4 bases for V and 9 bases for J; bases not matched to a gene: 14. From germline, CDR1 is ENHRY and CDR2 SYGVKD. CDR3 sequence (DNA): TGTGCCATCAGTGGGCGAGATATTGGACAGGTAAAAGCTTTCTTT. As protein: CAISGRDIGQVKAFF.

This clonotype was detected only a few times. This CDR3 reads CASSYGGDRAFF. CDR3 DNA: TGTGCCAGCAGTTACGGGGGGGATAGAGCTTTCTTT. This sequence joins TRBV6-5 and TRBJ1-1; D possibly corresponds to TRBD1 (5 bases). Germline loops: CDR1 MNHEY, CDR2 SVGAGI. The CDR3 is 12 amino acids. V lost 2 bases and J 10 bases, leaving 11 bases between the germline ends.

This clonotype was recorded a few times. The chain employs TRBV7-9 and TRBJ1-1; TRBD1 matches 7 bases. The trim removed 5 bases at V and 1 base at J, leaving 7 bases unmatched. The CDR3 has 15 residues. Looked up from germline, CDR1 is SEHNR and CDR2 is FQNEAQ (reference sequence). The CDR3 loop reads CASSRVGGQNTEAFF. The CDR3 DNA follows: TGTGCCAGCAGCCGCGTAGGGGGCCAGAACACTGAAGCTTTCTTT.

This rearrangement joins TRBV5-1 to TRBJ1-2; the D is unclear. The length of the CDR3 is 14 residues. Trimming removed 0 bases from V and 2 bases from J, with 8 bases in between. Germline CDR1 is SGHRS and CDR2 is YFSETQ. CDR3 residues: CASSLGDENYGYTF. Here the CDR3 DNA reads TGCGCCAGCAGCTTGGGAGACGAAAACTATGGCTACACCTTC.

The gene calls are TRBV5-5 and TRBJ2-7; D could derive from TRBD1 or TRBD2 (5 bases each). Germline V gene sequence: CDR1 SGHKS, CDR2 YYEKEE (reference sequence). The CDR3 loop spans 14 amino acids. Trimming removed 0 bases at V and 7 bases at J, with 14 bases between. CDR3 region: CASSLGGTRQEQYF. The CDR3 nucleotides read TGTGCCAGCAGCTTGGGTGGGACCCGGCAGGAGCAGTACTTC.

In its sample, this clonotype was seen many times. This rearrangement joins TRBV20-1 to TRBJ1-1; TRBD1 aligns across 7 bases. CDR1 is DFQATT and CDR2 is SNEGSKA in the germline V gene (reference sequence). Trimming at V came to 0 bases and at J to 1 base, leaving 2 bases not matched to a gene. This CDR3 spans 14 amino acids. The CDR3 DNA sequence: TGCAGTGCTAGAGAGAGGGGGCCGAACACTGAAGCTTTCTTT. It codes for CSARERGPNTEAFF.

The table lists this clonotype with many counts. This chain joins TRBV7-8 and TRBJ2-7, with D tentatively TRBD1 (6 bases). The CDR3 sequence is 15 residues long. V was pared by 5 bases and J by 3 bases, with 17 bases between. Looked up from germline, CDR1 is SGHVS and CDR2 is FQNEAQ. CDR3 sequence reads: CASSGGLNRVYEQYF. The DNA for the CDR3 is TGTGCCAGCAGCGGAGGCCTTAACAGGGTCTACGAGCAGTACTTC.

This clonotype has at least ten counts. The V gene is TRBV7-6, the J gene TRBJ1-2; D ambiguous. Germline values: CDR1 SGHVS, CDR2 FNYEAQ. Trimming cost V 1 base and J 8 bases, with 17 bases left between them. There are 15 residues in the CDR3. The CDR3 loop is CASSLDVAEREGYTF. The CDR3 DNA is TGTGCCAGCAGCTTAGACGTCGCGGAACGAGAAGGCTACACCTTC.

The gene calls are TRBV15 and TRBJ2-7; TRBD2 matches 10 bases. The CDR3 contains 19 residues. Trimming removed 3 bases from V and 0 bases from J; junction bases left unmatched: 14. Germline assignment: CDR1 LNHNV and CDR2 YYDKDF (reference sequence). CDR3 DNA sequence: TGTGCCACCAGCAGGGAAAGGTCAGCGGGAGGGCCCCACTCCTACGAGCAGTACTTC. This sequence encodes CATSRERSAGGPHSYEQYF.

Ten or more counts support this clonotype. The CDR3 loop is CSARVGGENNSPLHF. DNA for the CDR3: TGCAGTGCTAGAGTAGGCGGGGAGAATAATTCACCCCTCCACTTT. The chain links TRBV20-1 to TRBJ1-6, with no clear D. V dropped 1 base and J dropped 5 bases, with 12 bases sitting between them. The CDR3 consists of 15 residues. The germline V gene has CDR1 DFQATT and CDR2 SNEGSKA (reference sequence).

The DNA for the CDR3 is TGTGCCAGCAGTTCCCTGGCGTACCCCTACGAGCAGTACTTC. Translated, it gives CASSSLAYPYEQYF. The genes are TRBV13 and TRBJ2-7; D is unresolved. V was shortened by 6 bases and J by 2 bases, with 14 bases between the two germline ends. The V gene's germline CDR1 is PRHDT and CDR2 FYEKMQ (reference sequence). The CDR3 sequence is 14 residues long.

To note about this clonotype: The conserved phenylalanine or tryptophan normally closing the CDR3 is absent here, so this likely arose from a read error. The chain carries TRBV19 and TRBJ1-5; D is possibly TRBD1 (5 bases). The CDR3 has 13 residues. Germline V CDR1 and CDR2: LNHDA, SQIVND (reference sequence). V was clipped by 9 bases and J by 9 bases, with 18 bases between them. The CDR3 bases are TGTGCCAGCAGCGCCGGGGGATTTGGGCCCCAGCATCTT. Translating it yields CASSAGGFGPQHL.

Comments on this clonotype: A junction end diverges from the germline sequence, so it may reflect a read error. The J gene is TRBJ1-4, the V gene TRBV7-9, with TRBD1 identical over 11 bases. In germline, CDR1 is SEHNR, CDR2 FQNEAQ (reference sequence). This CDR3 comprises 18 residues. The CDR3 sequence: CASSQDPGQGVVNEKLFF. The CDR3 DNA is TGCGCCAGCAGCCAAGACCCGGGACAGGGGGTTGTTAATGAAAAACTGTTTTTT.